This TCR beta chain was identified in a study of cytomegalovirus exposure and HLA in healthy donors. The PCR employed 60 Vbeta primers together with 13 Jbeta primers. The data were produced by immunoSEQ multiplex PCR, yet TCRdb's version contains in-frame clones alone and is incomplete. This sample has some 170,000 clones; 81% occur once, and the top ten carry around 13%. Concerning this clone itself: As yet, its antigen is unknown.

General study results and limits: Reports indicate that TCR beta sequences accurately predicted the HLA-A and HLA-B alleles of most subjects. Common viral pathogens seemed to be connected with several of the most significant clusters, according to a later analysis. Roughly even sequencing depth across donors was the assumption behind the presence/absence analyses. Clonal expansion was found to be greater in HLA-associated TCR beta chains than in equally common others in a later analysis.

Germline assignment: CDR1 SGHAT and CDR2 FQDESV (reference sequence). V dropped 5 bases and J dropped 3 bases, with 20 bases sitting between them. The CDR3 sequence is 16 residues long. This chain joins TRBV11-1 and TRBJ2-7, with D tentatively TRBD2 (6 bases). The material sequenced was PBMCs. The TCR was taken from a woman between 50 and 59 years old in good health and CMV-seronegative. The chain's CDR3 is CASSTTRAGQLYEQYF. CDR3 nucleotide sequence: TGTGCCAGCAGCACGACACGGGCGGGGCAACTCTACGAGCAGTACTTC.